One sample yielded the 6 T cell receptor beta chains listed below, sequenced in a study of shared clonotypes between healthy human individuals. This table comes from immunoSEQ multiplex PCR, and its TCRdb copy is limited to in-frame clones, with some not included. The sample shows about 2.2 million clones, around 93% of them seen only once. Naive-designated CD8 cells lacked CD45RO, were positively enriched for CCR7, and omitted terminally differentiated effector memory CD45RA+ cells. Sequenced input: naive CD8+ T cells from PBMCs. These receptors all stem from a young man in good health. Some clones in this sample may be carry-over from other donors' samples.

The J gene is TRBJ2-7, the V gene TRBV28, with TRBD2 matching over 10 bases. J was trimmed by 6 bases and V by 3 bases; bases with no gene match: 5. Germline V gene data show CDR1 as MDHEN and CDR2 as SYDVKM. This CDR3 comprises 14 residues. CDR3 nucleotides: TGTGCCAGCAGTTTTGAACTAGCGGGAAGCGAGCAGTACTTC. This sequence encodes CASSFELAGSEQYF.

The J gene is TRBJ2-7, the V gene TRBV5-1; D is possibly TRBD2 (7 bases). Between the trimmed V and J ends, which lost 0 bases and 5 bases, there was a span of 12 bases. This CDR3 comprises 14 residues. CDR1 is SGHRS and CDR2 is YFSETQ in the germline V gene. CDR3 residues: CASSLEGGVNEQYF. DNA for the CDR3: TGCGCCAGCAGCTTGGAAGGGGGGGTGAACGAGCAGTACTTC.

This chain connects TRBV15 to TRBJ2-5; D unresolved. The CDR3 length is 14 residues. Trimming shortened V by 5 bases and J by 5 bases, and 15 bases separated the two germline ends. From germline, CDR1 is LNHNV and CDR2 YYDKDF (reference sequence). CDR3 region: CATSGFRTEETQYF. CDR3 sequence (DNA): TGTGCCACCAGCGGTTTCAGGACCGAGGAGACCCAGTACTTC.

This chain connects TRBV27 to TRBJ2-7, with D maybe TRBD2 (8 bases). Trimming removed 10 bases at V and 5 bases at J, with 21 bases between. From germline, CDR1 is MNHEY and CDR2 SMNVEV (reference sequence). This CDR3 comprises 14 residues. CDR3 in amino acids: CATGVSGGGDEQYF. The CDR3 DNA follows: TGTGCCACCGGAGTATCGGGAGGGGGCGACGAGCAGTACTTC.

The rearrangement links TRBV7-9 to TRBJ1-2, with D perhaps matching TRBD1 (6 bases). Germline V lookup: CDR1 SEHNR, CDR2 FQNEAQ (reference sequence). This CDR3 contains 15 residues. Trimming took 4 bases from V and 5 from J, leaving 17 bases between them. CDR3: CASSSTRRGGYGYTF. The CDR3, as DNA: TGTGCCAGCAGCTCGACCCGCAGGGGAGGGTATGGCTACACCTTC.

DNA of the CDR3: TGTGCCAGCAGTTCCGCCCTCAGGCCCCGGGACTCCTACGAGCAGTACTTC. Its translation: CASSSALRPRDSYEQYF. This sequence joins TRBV27 and TRBJ2-7; TRBD2 is a possible D gene (5 bases). CDR1 and CDR2 from the germline V gene are MNHEY and SMNVEV (reference sequence). The ends were cut back, 4 bases at V and 0 bases at J, with 19 bases in the middle. The CDR3 covers 17 residues.